This T cell receptor (beta chain) was sequenced for a study of T cell clusters in autoimmune cytopenias. This CDR3 contains 19 residues. CDR1 and CDR2 from the germline V gene are LGHNA and YSLEER. Multiplex touch-down PCR amplified TRB using TRB-A and TRB-B pools in one tube. Each CDR3 protein gets one entry in TCRdb, which reprocessed the multiplex PCR reads and gives no DNA. Seen in this sample are 3,500 to 5,000 distinct CDR3 sequences; the ten most common clones hold about 11%. TRB amplification used roughly 250 ng of peripheral blood genomic DNA. This same sample was also taken into another study, of T cell repertoires in aging, cancer and after chemotherapy.

This receptor was obtained from a human donor in good health. The V gene is TRBV4-3, the J gene TRBJ2-2; the TCRdb D gene call, TRBD2, has no DNA to confirm it. The sequenced material came from peripheral blood. The CDR3 loop reads CASSHSQPRASGTEGELFF.